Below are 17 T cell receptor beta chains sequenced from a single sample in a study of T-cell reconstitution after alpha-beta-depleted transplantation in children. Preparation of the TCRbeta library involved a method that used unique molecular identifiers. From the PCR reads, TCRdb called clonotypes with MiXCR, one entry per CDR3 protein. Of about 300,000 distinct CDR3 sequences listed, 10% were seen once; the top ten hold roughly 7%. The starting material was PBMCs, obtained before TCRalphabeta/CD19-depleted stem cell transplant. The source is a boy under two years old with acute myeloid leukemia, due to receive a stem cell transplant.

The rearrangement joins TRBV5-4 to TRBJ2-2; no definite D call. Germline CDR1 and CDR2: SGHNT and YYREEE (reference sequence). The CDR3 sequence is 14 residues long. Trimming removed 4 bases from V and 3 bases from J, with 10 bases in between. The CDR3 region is CASSPRSDTGELFF. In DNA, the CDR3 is TGTGCCAGCAGCCCCCGGAGCGACACCGGGGAGCTGTTTTTT.

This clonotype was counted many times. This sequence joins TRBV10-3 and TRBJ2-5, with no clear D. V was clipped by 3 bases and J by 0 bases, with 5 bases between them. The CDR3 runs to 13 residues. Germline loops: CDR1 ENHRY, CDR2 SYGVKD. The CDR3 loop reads CAISDGHQETQYF. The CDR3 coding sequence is TGTGCCATCAGTGATGGACACCAAGAGACCCAGTACTTC.

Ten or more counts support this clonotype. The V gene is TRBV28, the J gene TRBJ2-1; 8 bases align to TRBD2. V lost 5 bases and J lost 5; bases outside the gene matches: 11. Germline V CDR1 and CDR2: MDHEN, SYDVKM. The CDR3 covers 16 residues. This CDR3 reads CASSTLGREMNNEQFF. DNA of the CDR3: TGTGCCAGCAGTACACTCGGGAGGGAAATGAACAATGAGCAGTTCTTC.

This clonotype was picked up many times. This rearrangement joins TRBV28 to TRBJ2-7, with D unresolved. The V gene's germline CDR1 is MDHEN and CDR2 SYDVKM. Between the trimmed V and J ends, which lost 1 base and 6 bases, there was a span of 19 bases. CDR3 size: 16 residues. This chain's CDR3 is CASSLSPVGSQFEQYF. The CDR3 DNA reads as TGTGCCAGCAGTTTATCCCCGGTGGGAAGTCAGTTCGAGCAGTACTTC. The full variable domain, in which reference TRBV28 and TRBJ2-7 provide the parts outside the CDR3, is DVKVTQSSRYLVKRTGEKVFLECVQDMDHENMFWYRQDPGLGLRLIYFSYDVKMKEKGDIPEGYSVSREKKERFSLILESASTNQTSMYLCASSLSPVGSQFEQYFGPGTRLTVT.

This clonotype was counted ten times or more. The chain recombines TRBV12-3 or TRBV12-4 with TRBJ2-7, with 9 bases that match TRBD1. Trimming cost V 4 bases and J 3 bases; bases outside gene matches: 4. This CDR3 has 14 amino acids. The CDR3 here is CASSSRTGVYEQYF. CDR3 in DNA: TGTGCCAGCAGTTCTCGGACAGGGGTCTACGAGCAGTACTTC.

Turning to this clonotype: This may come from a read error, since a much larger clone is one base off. The CDR3 region is CASSDLGVSYEQYF. CDR3 nucleotides: TGTGCCAGCAGCGACCTGGGGGTCTCCTACGAGCAGTACTTC. J is TRBJ2-7 and V is TRBV5-6; D is perhaps TRBD1 or TRBD2 (5 bases each). Trimming took 4 bases from V and 0 from J, leaving 11 bases between them. The CDR3 contains 14 residues. Germline CDR1 reads SGHDT; CDR2 reads YYEEEE.

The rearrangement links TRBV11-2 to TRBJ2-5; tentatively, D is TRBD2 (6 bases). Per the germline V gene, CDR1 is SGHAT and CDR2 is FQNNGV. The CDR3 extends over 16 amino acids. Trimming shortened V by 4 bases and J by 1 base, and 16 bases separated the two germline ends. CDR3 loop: CASSWNRRDLQETQYF. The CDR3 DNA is TGTGCCAGCAGCTGGAATCGGCGGGATCTCCAAGAGACCCAGTACTTC.

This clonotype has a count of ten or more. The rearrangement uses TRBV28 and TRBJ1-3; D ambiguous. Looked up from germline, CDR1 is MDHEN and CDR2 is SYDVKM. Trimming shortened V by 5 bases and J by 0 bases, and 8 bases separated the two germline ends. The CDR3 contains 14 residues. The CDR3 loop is CASSLWSSGNTIYF. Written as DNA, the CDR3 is TGTGCCAGCAGTCTGTGGAGCTCTGGAAACACCATATATTTT.

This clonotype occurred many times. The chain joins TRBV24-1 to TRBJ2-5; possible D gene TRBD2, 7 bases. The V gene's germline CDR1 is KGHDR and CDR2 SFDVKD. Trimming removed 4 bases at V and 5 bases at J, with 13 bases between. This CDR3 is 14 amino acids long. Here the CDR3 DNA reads TGTGCCACCAGTGAAGGGGGAGGGGCCGAGACCCAGTACTTC. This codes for CATSEGGGAETQYF.

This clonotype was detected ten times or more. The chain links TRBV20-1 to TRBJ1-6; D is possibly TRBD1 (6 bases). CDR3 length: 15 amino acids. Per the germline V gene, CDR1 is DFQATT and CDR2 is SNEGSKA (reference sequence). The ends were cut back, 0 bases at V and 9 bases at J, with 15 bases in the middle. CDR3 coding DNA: TGCAGTGCTAGAGATAGGGGGGGGCGGGGTTCACCCCTCCACTTT. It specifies CSARDRGGRGSPLHF.

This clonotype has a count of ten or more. The CDR3 DNA is TGTGCCAGCAGTTTAGGGACTAGCGGGGCTCCCTACGAGCAGTACTTC. Its protein product is CASSLGTSGAPYEQYF. The rearrangement joins TRBV12-3 or TRBV12-4 to TRBJ2-7; 12 nucleotides align to TRBD2. The CDR3 is made up of 16 amino acids. V dropped 1 base and J dropped 2; count of bases not matched to a gene: 3.

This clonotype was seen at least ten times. The DNA for the CDR3 is TGTGCCAGCAGTTTACGAGGGACCCCGGGAGAGACCCAGTACTTC. The encoded protein is CASSLRGTPGETQYF. This chain links TRBV12-3 or TRBV12-4 with TRBJ2-5; D might be TRBD1 or TRBD2, each matching 5 bases. The CDR3 length is 15 residues. The V end was cut by 2 bases, the J end by 4 bases, with 14 bases between.

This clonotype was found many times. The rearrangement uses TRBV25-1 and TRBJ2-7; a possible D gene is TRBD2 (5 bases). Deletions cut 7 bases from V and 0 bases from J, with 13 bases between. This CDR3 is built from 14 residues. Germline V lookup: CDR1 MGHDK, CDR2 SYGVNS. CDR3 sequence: CASTTDGDSYEQYF. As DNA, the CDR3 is TGTGCCAGCACCACGGACGGGGACTCCTACGAGCAGTACTTC.

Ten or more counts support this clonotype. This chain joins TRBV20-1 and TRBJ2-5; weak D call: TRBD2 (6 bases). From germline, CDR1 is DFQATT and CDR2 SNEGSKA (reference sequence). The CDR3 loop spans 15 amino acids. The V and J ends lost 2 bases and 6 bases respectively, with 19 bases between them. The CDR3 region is CSARLAFSGWQTQYF. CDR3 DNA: TGCAGTGCTAGATTAGCTTTCAGCGGGTGGCAGACCCAGTACTTC.

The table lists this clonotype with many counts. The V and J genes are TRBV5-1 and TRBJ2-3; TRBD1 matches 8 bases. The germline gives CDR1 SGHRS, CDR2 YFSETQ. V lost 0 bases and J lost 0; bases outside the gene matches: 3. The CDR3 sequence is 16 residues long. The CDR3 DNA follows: TGCGCCAGCAGCTTGGTGGGACAGGAGAGCACAGATACGCAGTATTTT. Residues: CASSLVGQESTDTQYF.

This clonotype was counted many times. CDR3 in amino acids: CASSLKAGGWNEQFF. CDR3 nucleotides: TGTGCCAGCAGCTTGAAGGCGGGAGGCTGGAATGAGCAGTTCTTC. The chain carries TRBV7-7 and TRBJ2-1; 8 bases agree with TRBD2. Trimming removed 3 bases from V and 7 bases from J; junction bases left unmatched: 8. Germline V lookup: CDR1 SSHAT, CDR2 FNYEAQ (reference sequence). The CDR3 contains 15 residues.

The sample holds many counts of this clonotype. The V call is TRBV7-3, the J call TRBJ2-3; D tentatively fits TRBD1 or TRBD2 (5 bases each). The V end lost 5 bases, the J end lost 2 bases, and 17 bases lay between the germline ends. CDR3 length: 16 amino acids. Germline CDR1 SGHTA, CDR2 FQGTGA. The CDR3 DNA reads TGTGCCAGCAGCCCGAGGGGCGGTGGGATCACAGATACGCAGTATTTT. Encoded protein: CASSPRGGGITDTQYF.